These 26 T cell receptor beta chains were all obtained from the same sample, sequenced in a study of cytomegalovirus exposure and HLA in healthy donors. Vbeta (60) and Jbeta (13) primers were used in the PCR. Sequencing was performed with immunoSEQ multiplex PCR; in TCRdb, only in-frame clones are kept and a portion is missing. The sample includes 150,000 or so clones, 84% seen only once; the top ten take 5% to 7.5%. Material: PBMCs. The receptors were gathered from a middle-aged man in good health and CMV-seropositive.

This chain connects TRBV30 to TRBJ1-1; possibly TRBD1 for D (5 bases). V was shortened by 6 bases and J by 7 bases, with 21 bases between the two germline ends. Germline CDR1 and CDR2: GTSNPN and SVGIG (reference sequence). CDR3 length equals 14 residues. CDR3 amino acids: CACSKGTQAVEAFF. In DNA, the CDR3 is TGTGCCTGCTCTAAAGGGACTCAGGCTGTTGAAGCTTTCTTT. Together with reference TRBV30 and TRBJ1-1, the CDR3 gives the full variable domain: SQTIHQWPATLVQPVGSPLSLECTVEGTSNPNLYWYRQAAGRGLQLLFYSVGIGQISSEVPQNLSASRPQDRQFILSSKKLLLSDSGFYLCACSKGTQAVEAFFGQGTRLTVV.

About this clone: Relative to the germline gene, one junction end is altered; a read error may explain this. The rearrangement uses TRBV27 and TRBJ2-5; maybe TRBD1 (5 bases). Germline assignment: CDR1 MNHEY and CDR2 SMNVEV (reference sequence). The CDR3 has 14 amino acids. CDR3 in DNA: TGTGCCAGCAGTCTATCGCTAGGGGAAGGGACCCAGTACTTC. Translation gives CASSLSLGEGTQYF.

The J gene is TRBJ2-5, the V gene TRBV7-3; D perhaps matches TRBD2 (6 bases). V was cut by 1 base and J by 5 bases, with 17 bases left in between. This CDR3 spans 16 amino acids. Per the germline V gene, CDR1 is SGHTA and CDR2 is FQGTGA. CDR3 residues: CASSLNGAGLAETQYF. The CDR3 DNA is TGTGCCAGCAGCTTAAACGGTGCGGGGTTGGCGGAGACCCAGTACTTC.

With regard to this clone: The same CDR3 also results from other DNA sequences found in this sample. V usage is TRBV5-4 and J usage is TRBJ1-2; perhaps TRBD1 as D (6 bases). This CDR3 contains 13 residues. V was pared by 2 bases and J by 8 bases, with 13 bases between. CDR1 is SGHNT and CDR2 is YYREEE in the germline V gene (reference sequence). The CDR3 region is CASSFQGPGGYTF. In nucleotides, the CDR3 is TGTGCCAGCAGCTTCCAGGGGCCGGGGGGCTACACCTTC.

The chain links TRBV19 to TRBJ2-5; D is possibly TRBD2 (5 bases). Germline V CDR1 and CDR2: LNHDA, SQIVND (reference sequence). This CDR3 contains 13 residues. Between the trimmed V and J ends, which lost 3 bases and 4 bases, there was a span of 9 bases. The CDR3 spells CASSMYSGETQYF. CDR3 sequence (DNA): TGTGCCAGTAGTATGTACAGCGGAGAGACCCAGTACTTC.

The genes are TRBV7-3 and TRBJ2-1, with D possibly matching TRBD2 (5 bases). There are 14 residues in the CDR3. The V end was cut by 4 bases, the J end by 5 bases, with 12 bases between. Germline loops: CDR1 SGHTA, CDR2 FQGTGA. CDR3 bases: TGTGCCAGCAGCTCCCCGGACTTGAACAATGAGCAGTTCTTC. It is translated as CASSSPDLNNEQFF.

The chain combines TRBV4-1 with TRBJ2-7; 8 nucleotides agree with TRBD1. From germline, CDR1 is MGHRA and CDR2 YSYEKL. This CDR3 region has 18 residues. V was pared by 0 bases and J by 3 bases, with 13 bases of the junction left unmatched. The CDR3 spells CASSQERQGATLGYEQYF. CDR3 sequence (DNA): TGCGCCAGCAGCCAAGAAAGGCAGGGGGCCACCTTGGGCTACGAGCAGTACTTC.

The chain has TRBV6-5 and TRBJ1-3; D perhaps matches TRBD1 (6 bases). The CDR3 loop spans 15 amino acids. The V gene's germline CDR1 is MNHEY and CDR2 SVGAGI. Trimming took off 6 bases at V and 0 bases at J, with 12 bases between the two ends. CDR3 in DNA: TGTGCCAGCAGCCCAGGGGAGCACTCTGGAAACACCATATATTTT. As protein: CASSPGEHSGNTIYF.

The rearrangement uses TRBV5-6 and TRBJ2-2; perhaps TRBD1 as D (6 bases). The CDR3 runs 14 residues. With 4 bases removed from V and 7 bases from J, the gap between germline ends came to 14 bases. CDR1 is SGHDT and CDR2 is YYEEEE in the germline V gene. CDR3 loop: CASSLQGINGELFF. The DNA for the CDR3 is TGTGCCAGCAGCCTCCAGGGGATCAACGGGGAGCTGTTTTTT.

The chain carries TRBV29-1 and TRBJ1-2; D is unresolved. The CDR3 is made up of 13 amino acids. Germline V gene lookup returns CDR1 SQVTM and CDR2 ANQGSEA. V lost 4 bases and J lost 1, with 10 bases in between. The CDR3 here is CSVGQVLNYGYTF. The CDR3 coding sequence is TGCAGCGTTGGGCAGGTCCTTAACTATGGCTACACCTTC.

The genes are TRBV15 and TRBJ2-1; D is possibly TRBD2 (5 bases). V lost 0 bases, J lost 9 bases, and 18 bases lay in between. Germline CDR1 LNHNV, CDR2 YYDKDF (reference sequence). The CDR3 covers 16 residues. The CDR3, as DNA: TGTGCCACCAGCAGAGACAGGTGGGGAGAATATGGTGAGCAGTTCTTC. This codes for CATSRDRWGEYGEQFF.

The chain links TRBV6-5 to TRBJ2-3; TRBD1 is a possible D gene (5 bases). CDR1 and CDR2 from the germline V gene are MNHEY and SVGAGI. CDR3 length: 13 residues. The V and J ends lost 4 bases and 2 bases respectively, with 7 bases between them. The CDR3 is CASSSGYTDTQYF. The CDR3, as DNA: TGTGCCAGCAGTTCAGGGTACACAGATACGCAGTATTTT.

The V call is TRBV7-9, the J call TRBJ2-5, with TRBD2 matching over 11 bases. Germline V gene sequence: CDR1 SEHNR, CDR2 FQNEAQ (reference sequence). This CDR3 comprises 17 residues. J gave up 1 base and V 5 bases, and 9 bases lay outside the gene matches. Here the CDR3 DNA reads TGTGCCAGCAGCCCTCCCCTAGCGGGAGGTATCCAAGAGACCCAGTACTTC. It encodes CASSPPLAGGIQETQYF.

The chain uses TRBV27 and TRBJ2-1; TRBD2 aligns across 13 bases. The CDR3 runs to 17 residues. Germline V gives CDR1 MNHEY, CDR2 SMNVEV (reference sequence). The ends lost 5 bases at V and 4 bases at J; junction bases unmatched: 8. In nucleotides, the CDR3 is TGTGCCAGCAGTCCCCGGACTAGCGGGAGACGATACAATGAGCAGTTCTTC. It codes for CASSPRTSGRRYNEQFF.

The CDR3 protein is CASSPGGFLNTEAFF. The CDR3 nucleotides read TGTGCCAGCAGCCCCGGAGGGTTTTTGAACACTGAAGCTTTCTTT. The genes are TRBV5-6 and TRBJ1-1; no reliable D call. This CDR3 has 15 amino acids. Per germline, CDR1 SGHDT and CDR2 YYEEEE. Trimming shortened V by 4 bases and J by 0 bases, and 13 bases separated the two germline ends.

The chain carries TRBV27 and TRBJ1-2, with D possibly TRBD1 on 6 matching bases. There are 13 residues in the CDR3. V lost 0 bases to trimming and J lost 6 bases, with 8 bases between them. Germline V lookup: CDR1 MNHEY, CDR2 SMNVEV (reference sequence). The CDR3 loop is CASSLSQGNGYTF. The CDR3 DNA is TGTGCCAGCAGTTTATCTCAGGGGAATGGCTACACCTTC.

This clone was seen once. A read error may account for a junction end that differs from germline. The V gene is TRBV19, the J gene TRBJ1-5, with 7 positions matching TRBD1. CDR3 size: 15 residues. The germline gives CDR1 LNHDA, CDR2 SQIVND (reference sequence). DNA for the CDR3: TGTGCCAGTAGTCTAGACAGGGTAAGGGGGCAGCCCCAGCATTTT. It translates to CASSLDRVRGQPQHF.

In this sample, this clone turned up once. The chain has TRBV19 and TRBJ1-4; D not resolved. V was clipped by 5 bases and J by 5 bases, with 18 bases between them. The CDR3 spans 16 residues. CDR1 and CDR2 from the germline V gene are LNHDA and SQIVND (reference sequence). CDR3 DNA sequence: TGTGCCAGTAGTGCCCCGGCACGGGGAGGGAATGAAAAACTGTTTTTT. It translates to CASSAPARGGNEKLFF.

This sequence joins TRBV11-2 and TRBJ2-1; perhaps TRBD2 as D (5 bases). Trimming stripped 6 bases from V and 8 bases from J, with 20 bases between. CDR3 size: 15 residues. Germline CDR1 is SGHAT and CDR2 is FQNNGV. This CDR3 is CASSPSLTSFDEQFF. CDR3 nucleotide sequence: TGTGCCAGCAGTCCCTCGCTTACTAGTTTCGATGAGCAGTTCTTC.

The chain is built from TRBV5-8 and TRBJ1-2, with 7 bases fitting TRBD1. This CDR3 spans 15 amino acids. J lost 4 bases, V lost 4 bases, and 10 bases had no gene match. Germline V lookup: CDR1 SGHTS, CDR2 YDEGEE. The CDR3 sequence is CASSGRQGLGYGYTF. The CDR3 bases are TGTGCCAGCAGCGGCAGACAGGGACTTGGCTATGGCTACACCTTC.

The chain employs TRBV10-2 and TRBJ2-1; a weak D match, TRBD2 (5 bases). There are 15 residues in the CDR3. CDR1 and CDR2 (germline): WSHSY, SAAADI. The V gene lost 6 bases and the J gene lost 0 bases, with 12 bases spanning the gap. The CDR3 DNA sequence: TGCGCCAGCAGGCCCCGGGGTGGCTCCTACAATGAGCAGTTCTTC. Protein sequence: CASRPRGGSYNEQFF.

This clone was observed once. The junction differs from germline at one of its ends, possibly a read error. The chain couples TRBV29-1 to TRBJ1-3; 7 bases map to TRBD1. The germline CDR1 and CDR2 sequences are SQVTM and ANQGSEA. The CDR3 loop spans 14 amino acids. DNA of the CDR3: TGCAGCGTGGAAGACAGGGCCTCTGGAAACACCATATATTTT. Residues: CSVEDRASGNTIYF.

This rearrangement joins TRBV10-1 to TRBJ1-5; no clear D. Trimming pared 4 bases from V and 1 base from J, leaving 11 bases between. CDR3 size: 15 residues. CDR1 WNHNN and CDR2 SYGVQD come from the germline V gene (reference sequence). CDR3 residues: CASSGGRPSNQPQHF. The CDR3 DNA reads TGCGCCAGCAGTGGAGGTAGACCGAGCAATCAGCCCCAGCATTTT.

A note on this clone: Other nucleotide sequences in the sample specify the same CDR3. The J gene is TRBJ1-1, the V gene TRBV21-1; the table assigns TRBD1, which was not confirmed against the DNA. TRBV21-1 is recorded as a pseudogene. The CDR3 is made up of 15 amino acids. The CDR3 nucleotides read TGTGCCAGCAGCACCCTCCAGGGGGCGGGCACTGAAGCCTTCTTT. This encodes CASSTLQGAGTEAFF.

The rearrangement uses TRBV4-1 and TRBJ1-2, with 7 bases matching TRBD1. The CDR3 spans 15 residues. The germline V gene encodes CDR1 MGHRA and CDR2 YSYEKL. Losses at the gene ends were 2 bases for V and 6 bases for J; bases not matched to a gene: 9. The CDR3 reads CASSQTDRVLNGYTF. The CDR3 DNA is TGCGCCAGCAGCCAAACCGACAGGGTCCTCAATGGCTACACCTTC.

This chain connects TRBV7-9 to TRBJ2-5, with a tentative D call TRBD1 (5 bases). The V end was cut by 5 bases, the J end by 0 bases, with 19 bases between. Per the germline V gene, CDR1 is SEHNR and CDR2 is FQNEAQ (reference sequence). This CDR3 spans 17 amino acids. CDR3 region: CASSNLGTGVNQETQYF. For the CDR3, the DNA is TGTGCCAGCAGCAACTTAGGTACAGGAGTAAACCAAGAGACCCAGTACTTC. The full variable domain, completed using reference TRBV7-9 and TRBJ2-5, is DTGVSQNPRHKITKRGQNVTFRCDPISEHNRLYWYRQTLGQGPEFLTYFQNEAQLEKSRLLSDRFSAERPKGSFSTLEIQRTEQGDSAMYLCASSNLGTGVNQETQYFGPGTRLLVL.